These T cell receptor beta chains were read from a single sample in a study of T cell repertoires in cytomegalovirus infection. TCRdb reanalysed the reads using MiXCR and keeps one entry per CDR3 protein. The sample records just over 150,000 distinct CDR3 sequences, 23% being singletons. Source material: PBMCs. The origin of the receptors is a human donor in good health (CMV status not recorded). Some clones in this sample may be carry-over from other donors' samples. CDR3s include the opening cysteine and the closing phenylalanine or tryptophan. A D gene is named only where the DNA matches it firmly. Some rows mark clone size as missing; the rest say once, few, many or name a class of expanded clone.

cdr3_nt: TGCAGCGTGGGGGACAGCAATCAGCCCCAGCATTTT
cdr3_aa: CSVGDSNQPQHF
clone_size: -
v_call: TRBV29-1
d_call: -
j_call: TRBJ1-5

cdr3_nt: TGCAGCGTTGAAGCGGTCGGGCTTTCCTACAATGAGCAGTTCTTC
cdr3_aa: CSVEAVGLSYNEQFF
clone_size: -
v_call: TRBV29-1
d_call: -
j_call: TRBJ2-1

cdr3_nt: TGTGCCAGCAGCGTGACAGGGCCGCACCGGGGCTACACCTTC
cdr3_aa: CASSVTGPHRGYTF
clone_size: few
v_call: TRBV28
d_call: TRBD1
j_call: TRBJ1-2

cdr3_nt: TGTGCCAGCAGTTACTCTTTGGCCGACAATGAGCAGTTCTTC
cdr3_aa: CASSYSLADNEQFF
clone_size: -
v_call: TRBV6-5
d_call: -
j_call: TRBJ2-1

cdr3_nt: TGTGCCAGCAGTTCGATCACCACCGGGACAAATAGCACAGATACGCAGTATTTT
cdr3_aa: CASSSITTGTNSTDTQYF
clone_size: many
v_call: TRBV28
d_call: -
j_call: TRBJ2-3

cdr3_nt: TGCGCCAGCAGCCAAGATCGCCCAGGATTGGTAAGGCAGTACTTC
cdr3_aa: CASSQDRPGLVRQYF
clone_size: -
v_call: TRBV4-1
d_call: -
j_call: TRBJ2-7

cdr3_nt: TGTGCCAGCAGCCACTCTGGGACTAGACTTCAAGAGACCCAGTACTTC
cdr3_aa: CASSHSGTRLQETQYF
clone_size: few
v_call: TRBV7-9
d_call: TRBD2
j_call: TRBJ2-5

cdr3_nt: TGTGCCAGCAGTTTAGCTGGACAGCTAGATACGCAGTATTTT
cdr3_aa: CASSLAGQLDTQYF
clone_size: -
v_call: TRBV12-3/TRBV12-4
d_call: -
j_call: TRBJ2-3

cdr3_nt: TGTGCCAGCAGTTGGGGACTAGCGGGAGCCTACGAGCAGTACTTC
cdr3_aa: CASSWGLAGAYEQYF
clone_size: few
v_call: TRBV27
d_call: TRBD2
j_call: TRBJ2-7

cdr3_nt: TGTGCCAGCAGTCAGACCCCGGGACAGGAATACTTC
cdr3_aa: CASSQTPGQEYF
clone_size: few
v_call: TRBV28
d_call: TRBD1
j_call: TRBJ2-7

cdr3_nt: TGTGCCAGCAGTGCTAGCGGGAGTCACGACGAGCAGTACTTC
cdr3_aa: CASSASGSHDEQYF
clone_size: -
v_call: TRBV9
d_call: TRBD2
j_call: TRBJ2-7

cdr3_nt: TGTGCTAGCAGCTTGACAGGGGGTGAGCAGTTCTTC
cdr3_aa: CASSLTGGEQFF
clone_size: -
v_call: TRBV7-7
d_call: TRBD1
j_call: TRBJ2-1

cdr3_nt: TGTGCCAGCAGTATAGGGGGCCCGGACACTGAAGCTTTCTTT
cdr3_aa: CASSIGGPDTEAFF
clone_size: -
v_call: TRBV28
d_call: TRBD1
j_call: TRBJ1-1

cdr3_nt: TGTGCCAGCACCGGGACAGGCGAACACATTCAGTACTTC
cdr3_aa: CASTGTGEHIQYF
clone_size: few
v_call: TRBV5-4
d_call: TRBD1
j_call: TRBJ2-4

cdr3_nt: TGTGCCAGCAGGCCACGGGGAGGGGGCGATGAGCAGTTCTTC
cdr3_aa: CASRPRGGGDEQFF
clone_size: few
v_call: TRBV7-9
d_call: -
j_call: TRBJ2-1

cdr3_nt: TGTGCCAGCAGCTCTCCCCGGGACAGGGGTTTCGTGGATACGCAGTATTTT
cdr3_aa: CASSSPRDRGFVDTQYF
clone_size: -
v_call: TRBV13
d_call: TRBD1
j_call: TRBJ2-3

cdr3_nt: TGTGCCAGCAGTTTCTCGGACAGGGACAATCAGCCCCAGCATTTT
cdr3_aa: CASSFSDRDNQPQHF
clone_size: few
v_call: TRBV28
d_call: TRBD1
j_call: TRBJ1-5

cdr3_nt: TGTGCCATCAGTGGGGCAGGGGAGAATTCACCCCTCCACTTT
cdr3_aa: CAISGAGENSPLHF
clone_size: -
v_call: TRBV10-3
d_call: -
j_call: TRBJ1-6

cdr3_nt: TGTGCCAGCAGCACCCGGCCCAAGAACACTGAAGCTTTCTTT
cdr3_aa: CASSTRPKNTEAFF
clone_size: once
v_call: TRBV9
d_call: -
j_call: TRBJ1-1